Listed below are T cell receptor beta chains from one sample, sequenced in a study of beta chain features in type 1 diabetes. Sequenced by immunoSEQ multiplex PCR; TCRdb stores in-frame clones only, minus some. This sample has about 250,000 clones, with 11% to 15% found just once. The sample taken for sequencing was naive CD4+ T cells from blood. The receptors originated from a woman aged 40 to 50 in good health. The CDR3 runs from the conserved cysteine through the conserved F or W. The D gene is left open where the match is weak. The size of a clone is reported for some rows only, either as once, few or many, or as a class for expanded clones.

>TRBV9|-|-|TRBJ1-2
TGTGCCAGCAGCCGGCAGGGGAGTTCCAGGGACTATGGCTACACCTTC
CASSRQGSSRDYGYTF
>TRBV19|TRBD2|few|TRBJ2-3
TGTGCCAGTAGCGTAGCGGGGCACAACACAGATACGCAGTATTTT
CASSVAGHNTDTQYF
>TRBV2|TRBD1|-|TRBJ2-5
TGTGCCGGGGACAGGGGTAATTTACAAGAGACCCAGTACTTC
CAGDRGNLQETQYF
>TRBV7-2|TRBD1|-|TRBJ2-7
TGTGCCAGCAGCCACGGACAGGGGACCTACGAGCAGTACTTC
CASSHGQGTYEQYF
>TRBV18|-|-|TRBJ1-2
TGTGCCAGCTCCACTGGGGGCGGTGACTATGGCTACACCTTC
CASSTGGGDYGYTF
>TRBV5-4|-|-|TRBJ1-1
TGTGCCAGCAGTACCGACAGCAACACTGAAGCTTTCTTT
CASSTDSNTEAFF
>TRBV29-1|TRBD2|few|TRBJ2-5
TGCAGCGGCGGGGGACGGATCCAAGAGACCCAGTACTTC
CSGGGRIQETQYF
>TRBV19|-|few|TRBJ2-7
TGTGCCAGTAGTATAGACGTGACGGGACTCAGGAAGAGCTCCTACGAGCAGTACTTC
CASSIDVTGLRKSSYEQYF
>TRBV4-3|-|few|TRBJ1-4
TGCGCCAGCAGCCAAGTTGACAGGCGTAATGAAAAACTGTTTTTT
CASSQVDRRNEKLFF
>TRBV18|TRBD2|-|TRBJ2-2
TGTGCCAGCTCACCCAGGCAAGCGGGGGGACCGAACACCGGGGAGCTGTTTTTT
CASSPRQAGGPNTGELFF
>TRBV27|-|few|TRBJ2-5
TGTGCCAGCAGTTCCCGAGCCAGGGGTGCGGAGACCCAGTACTTC
CASSSRARGAETQYF
>TRBV6-1|TRBD1|few|TRBJ2-5
TGTGCCAGCTCACTGGTGGGACAGGTTACGAAGACCCAGTACTTC
CASSLVGQVTKTQYF
>TRBV29-1|-|few|TRBJ1-1
TGCAGCGTTGAAGAAACGGACAGCGCCAGGGAAGCTTTCTTT
CSVEETDSAREAFF
>TRBV29-1|-|few|TRBJ2-4
TGCAGCGTTGGGGGCCTGGCCAAAAACATTCAGTACTTC
CSVGGLAKNIQYF
>TRBV29-1|TRBD2|-|TRBJ2-7
TGCAGCGTTATGACTAGCGGGGGCTTGGTCGAGCAGTACTTC
CSVMTSGGLVEQYF
>TRBV5-8|-|few|TRBJ1-6
TGTGCCAGCAGCTTAGGTACACAGAGCTCCTATAATTCACCCCTCCACTTT
CASSLGTQSSYNSPLHF
>TRBV5-1|TRBD1|-|TRBJ2-7
TGCGCCAGCAGCTACGGTGGGACAGTTACCTACGAGCAGTACTTC
CASSYGGTVTYEQYF
>TRBV5-4|-|-|TRBJ2-7
TGTGCCAGCAGCGGCTGGGGCGGTTCAACCTCCTACGAGCAGTACTTC
CASSGWGGSTSYEQYF
>TRBV5-1|-|few|TRBJ2-7
TGCGCCAGCGGACAAAATGCCAACGAGCAGTACTTC
CASGQNANEQYF
>TRBV7-2|TRBD1|few|TRBJ2-1
TGTGCCAGCAGCTTTCTAGCCGGGACAGGCTACAATGAGCAGTTCTTC
CASSFLAGTGYNEQFF
>TRBV6-1|TRBD1|-|TRBJ2-5
TGTGCCAGCAGTGTTCCAATTGCCGGGACAGTGGAGACCCAGTACTTC
CASSVPIAGTVETQYF
>TRBV5-4|-|-|TRBJ2-3
TGTGCCAGCAGCTTGCGCAGGGTTGGTGCAGATACGCAGTATTTT
CASSLRRVGADTQYF
>TRBV4-3|-|few|TRBJ2-5
TGCGCCAGCAGCCAAAACTTTCGGGAGACCCAGTACTTC
CASSQNFRETQYF
>TRBV10-3|-|-|TRBJ1-2
TGTGCCATCGACGCGGGCGGACTTCGGGGCTATGGCTACACCTTC
CAIDAGGLRGYGYTF
>TRBV11-2|-|-|TRBJ2-2
TGTGCCAGCAGCTTTGCGGCAGCCAACTACGCGAACACCGGGGAGCTGTTTTTT
CASSFAAANYANTGELFF
>TRBV11-2|-|-|TRBJ1-2
TGTGCCAGCAGCTCAGCGGGACGTGGCTACACCTTC
CASSSAGRGYTF
>TRBV9|-|-|TRBJ1-1
TGTGCCAGCAGCGTAGACCAGGGTCGAGGAGCTTTCTTT
CASSVDQGRGAFF
>TRBV18|-|-|TRBJ1-1
TGTGCCAGCTCACTAAAGGAAGCGGACACTGAAGCTTTCTTT
CASSLKEADTEAFF
>TRBV28|-|few|TRBJ1-1
TGTGCCAGCAGTTTATTCGACAGGCACCACACTGAAGCTTTCTTT
CASSLFDRHHTEAFF
>TRBV9|-|few|TRBJ2-7
TGTGCCAGCAGCGTAGGCCCGAGCTCCTACGAGCAGTACTTC
CASSVGPSSYEQYF
>TRBV5-5|TRBD2|-|TRBJ2-5
TGTGCCAGCAGCTTGACCGGGACTATCGGGGGGGAGACCCAGTACTTC
CASSLTGTIGGETQYF
>TRBV6-5|TRBD1|-|TRBJ1-2
TGTGCCAGCAGTCGGGACAGGGCCTATGGCTACACCTTC
CASSRDRAYGYTF
>TRBV19|-|-|TRBJ2-5
TGTGCCAGTATGAGAAATGGGGGCCCGGAGACCCAGTACTTC
CASMRNGGPETQYF
>TRBV7-8|-|few|TRBJ1-2
TGTGCCAGCAGCTTAGTTGGCGCAGGGGCTAACTATGGCTACACCTTC
CASSLVGAGANYGYTF
>TRBV2|-|-|TRBJ2-3
TGTGCCAGCAGTGTAGGGTTGGGAGGACGAGGTGAAGGATATTTT
CASSVGLGGRGEGYF
>TRBV7-2|-|few|TRBJ2-3
TGTGCCAGCACCGTAGGCCTAGCAGATACGCAGTATTTT
CASTVGLADTQYF
>TRBV29-1|-|many|TRBJ2-1
TGCAGCGTTCGGTCGCACAATGAGCAGTTCTTC
CSVRSHNEQFF
>TRBV5-1|-|few|TRBJ2-3
TGCGCCAGCAGCGTGGGTGCTGGGGGGGCCCGGACAGATACGCAGTATTTT
CASSVGAGGARTDTQYF
>TRBV6-5|-|few|TRBJ1-5
TGTGCCAGCAGTTACTCGAACGGTAATCAGCCCCAGCATTTT
CASSYSNGNQPQHF
>TRBV10-3|TRBD1|-|TRBJ2-5
TGTGCCATCAGACCGGACAGGGAAGAGACCCAGTACTTC
CAIRPDREETQYF
>TRBV9|-|-|TRBJ2-3
TGTGCCAGCAGCGTAGCTCCCCCGGGGGTCGGCACAGATACGCAGTATTTT
CASSVAPPGVGTDTQYF
>TRBV2|TRBD2|-|TRBJ2-5
TGTGCCAGCAGTCCGACTAGCGAAGCGCTCGGAACCCAGTACTTC
CASSPTSEALGTQYF
>TRBV19|-|-|TRBJ2-7
TGTGCCAGTATAGGAGGGACGGCCTACGAGCAGTACTTC
CASIGGTAYEQYF
>TRBV18|-|-|TRBJ1-2
TGTGCCAGCTCACCACGGGACTCCGGGTATGGCTACACCTTC
CASSPRDSGYGYTF
>TRBV9|-|few|TRBJ1-5
TGTGCCAGCAGCGTCAGGGGAGATCAGCCCCAGCATTTT
CASSVRGDQPQHF
>TRBV5-1|TRBD1|-|TRBJ1-5
TGCGCCAGCAGCCTTGGACAGGGGGGTCAGCCCCAGCATTTT
CASSLGQGGQPQHF